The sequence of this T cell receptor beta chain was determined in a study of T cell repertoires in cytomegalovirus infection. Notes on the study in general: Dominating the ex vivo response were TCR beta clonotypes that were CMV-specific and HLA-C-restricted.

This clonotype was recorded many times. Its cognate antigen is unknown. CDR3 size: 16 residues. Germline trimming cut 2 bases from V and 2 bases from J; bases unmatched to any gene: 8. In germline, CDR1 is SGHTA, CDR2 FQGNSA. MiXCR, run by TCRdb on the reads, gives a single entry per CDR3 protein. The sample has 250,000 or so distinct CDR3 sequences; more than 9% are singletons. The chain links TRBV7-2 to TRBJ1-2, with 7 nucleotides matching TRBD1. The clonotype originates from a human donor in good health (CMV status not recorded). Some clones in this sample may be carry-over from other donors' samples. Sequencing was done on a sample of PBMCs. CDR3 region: CASSLSPGTANYGYTF. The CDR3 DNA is TGTGCCAGCAGCTTATCTCCGGGGACAGCCAACTATGGCTACACCTTC.